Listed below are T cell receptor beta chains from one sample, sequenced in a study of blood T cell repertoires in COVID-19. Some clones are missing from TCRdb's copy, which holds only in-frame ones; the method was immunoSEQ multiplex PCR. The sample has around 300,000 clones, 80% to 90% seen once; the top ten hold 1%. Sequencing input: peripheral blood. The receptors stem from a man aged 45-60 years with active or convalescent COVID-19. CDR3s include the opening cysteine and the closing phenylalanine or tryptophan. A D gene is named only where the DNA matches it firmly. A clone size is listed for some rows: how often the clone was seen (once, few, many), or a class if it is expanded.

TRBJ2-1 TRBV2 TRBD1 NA TGTGCCAGCAGTCTTCGACAGGGTCCTACACCCCGACGGTCCTACAATGAGCAGTTCTTC CASSLRQGPTPRRSYNEQFF
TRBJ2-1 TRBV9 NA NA TGTGCCAGCAGCAAAGAGGGAAGAGCCTACAATGAGCAGTTCTTC CASSKEGRAYNEQFF
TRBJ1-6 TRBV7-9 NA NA TGTGCCAGCAGCTTAGGGGGGGGTTTTAACGTCTATAATTCACCCCTCCACTTT CASSLGGGFNVYNSPLHF
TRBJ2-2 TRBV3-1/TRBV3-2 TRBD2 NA TGTGCCAGCAGCCAGACTAGCGGGAGCAACACCGGGGAGCTGTTTTTT CASSQTSGSNTGELFF
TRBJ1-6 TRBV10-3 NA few TGTGCCATCAGTGAGACAGCGGCCTTTGGCTCACCCCTCCACTTT CAISETAAFGSPLHF
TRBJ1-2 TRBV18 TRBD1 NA TGTGCCAGCTCACGACCCGGGACAGGGGATGGCTACACCTTC CASSRPGTGDGYTF
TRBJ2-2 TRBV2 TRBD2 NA TGTGCCAGCACGACGGGGACTAGCGGATACACCGGGGAGCTGTTTTTT CASTTGTSGYTGELFF
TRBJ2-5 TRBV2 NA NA TGTGCCAGCAGTGTAGGTAGGGGAGAGACCCAGTACTTC CASSVGRGETQYF
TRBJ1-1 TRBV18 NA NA TGTGCCAGCTCATACTCCCGGACAGATATCGAAGCTTTCTTT CASSYSRTDIEAFF
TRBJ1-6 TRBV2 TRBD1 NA TGTGCCAGCAGTGACCCCACAGGGGCAGGTAATTCACCCCTCCACTTT CASSDPTGAGNSPLHF
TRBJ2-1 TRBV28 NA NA TGTGCCAGCGGGTCGGGGGCCTACAATGAGCAGTTCTTC CASGSGAYNEQFF
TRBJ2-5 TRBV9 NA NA TGTGCCAGCAGCGTATCCAGCCAAGAGACCCAGTACTTC CASSVSSQETQYF
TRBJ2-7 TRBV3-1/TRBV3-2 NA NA TGTGCCAGCAGCGAAGGAAGGGGCGAGATTTACTACGAGCAGTACTTC CASSEGRGEIYYEQYF
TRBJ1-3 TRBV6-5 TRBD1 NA TGTGCCAGCAGAAGGACAGGAGATCCTGGAAACACCATATATTTT CASRRTGDPGNTIYF
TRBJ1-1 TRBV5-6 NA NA TGTGCCAGCAGCCCCTGGACAGTACACACTGAAGCTTTCTTT CASSPWTVHTEAFF
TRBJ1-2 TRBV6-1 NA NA TGTGCCAGCAGTGAAGTAAGCCAAATTTATGGCTACACCTTC CASSEVSQIYGYTF
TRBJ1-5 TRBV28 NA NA TGTGCCAGCAGTTCTTCATCAGGGGGCAATCAGCCCCAGCATTTT CASSSSSGGNQPQHF
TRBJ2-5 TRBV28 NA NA TGTGCCAGCAGTTTACCTCGGGGTGAAGAGACCCAGTACTTC CASSLPRGEETQYF
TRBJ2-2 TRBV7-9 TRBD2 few TGTGCCAGCAGCCCAAGACTAGCGGGAGACACCGGGGAGCTGTTTTTT CASSPRLAGDTGELFF
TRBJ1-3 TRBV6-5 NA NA TGTGCCAGCACTCCGACAGTCAGTATTGGAAACACCATATATTTT CASTPTVSIGNTIYF
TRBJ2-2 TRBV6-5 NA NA TGTGCCAGCAGTCTCGGGTCCCCGAACACCGGGGAGCTGTTTTTT CASSLGSPNTGELFF
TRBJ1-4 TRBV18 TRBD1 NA TGTGCCAGCTCACCCAACACAGTCTTGACCAGGGGGCCCGATCCCGGTAATGAAAAACTGTTTTTT CASSPNTVLTRGPDPGNEKLFF
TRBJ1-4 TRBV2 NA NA TGTGCCAGCATGAGGGCCTCTGAAAAACTGTTTTTT CASMRASEKLFF